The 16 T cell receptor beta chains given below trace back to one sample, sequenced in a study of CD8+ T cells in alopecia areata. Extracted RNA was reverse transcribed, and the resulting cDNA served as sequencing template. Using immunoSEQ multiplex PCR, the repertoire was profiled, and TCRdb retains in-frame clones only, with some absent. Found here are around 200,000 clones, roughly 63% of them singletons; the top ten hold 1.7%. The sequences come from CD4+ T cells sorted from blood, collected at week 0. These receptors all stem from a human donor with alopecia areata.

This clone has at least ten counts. Written as DNA, the CDR3 is TGTGCCAGTAGTATAACACCTCACACCGGGGAGCTGTTTTTT. Its translation: CASSITPHTGELFF. The chain has TRBV19 and TRBJ2-2, with D unresolved. Germline-derived CDR1 and CDR2 are LNHDA and SQIVND (reference sequence). CDR3 size: 14 residues. The V and J ends lost 2 bases and 3 bases respectively, with 7 bases between them.

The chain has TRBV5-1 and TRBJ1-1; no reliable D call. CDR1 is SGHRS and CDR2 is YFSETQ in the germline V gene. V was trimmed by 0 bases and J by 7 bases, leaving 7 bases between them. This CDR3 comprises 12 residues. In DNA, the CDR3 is TGCGCCAGCAGCTTGGGGAACGGTGAAGCTTTCTTT. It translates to CASSLGNGEAFF.

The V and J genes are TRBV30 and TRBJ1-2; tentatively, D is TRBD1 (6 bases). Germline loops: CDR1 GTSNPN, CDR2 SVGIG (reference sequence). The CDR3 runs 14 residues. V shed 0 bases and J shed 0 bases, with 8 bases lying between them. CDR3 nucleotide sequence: TGTGCCTGGAGTGTAGGGGGGACTAACTATGGCTACACCTTC. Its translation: CAWSVGGTNYGYTF. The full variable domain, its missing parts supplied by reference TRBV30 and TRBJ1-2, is SQTIHQWPATLVQPVGSPLSLECTVEGTSNPNLYWYRQAAGRGLQLLFYSVGIGQISSEVPQNLSASRPQDRQFILSSKKLLLSDSGFYLCAWSVGGTNYGYTFGSGTRLTVV.

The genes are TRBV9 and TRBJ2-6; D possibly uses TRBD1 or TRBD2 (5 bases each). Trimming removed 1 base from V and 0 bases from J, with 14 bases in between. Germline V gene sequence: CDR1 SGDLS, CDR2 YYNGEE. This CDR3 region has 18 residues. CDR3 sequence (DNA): TGTGCCAGCAGCGTACGTGGGAACGGGGCCTCTGGGGCCAACGTCCTGACTTTC. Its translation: CASSVRGNGASGANVLTF.

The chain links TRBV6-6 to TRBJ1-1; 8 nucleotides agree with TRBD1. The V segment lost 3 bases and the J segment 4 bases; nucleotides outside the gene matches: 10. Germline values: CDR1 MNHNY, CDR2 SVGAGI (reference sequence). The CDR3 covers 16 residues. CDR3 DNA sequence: TGTGCCAGCAGTTATTTCGGGCAGGGGGCCAGCACTGAAGCTTTCTTT. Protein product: CASSYFGQGASTEAFF.

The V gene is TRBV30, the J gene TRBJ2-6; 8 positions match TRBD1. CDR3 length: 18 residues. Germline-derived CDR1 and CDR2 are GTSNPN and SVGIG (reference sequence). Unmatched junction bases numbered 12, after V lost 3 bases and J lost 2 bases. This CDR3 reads CAWRPRGQGIAGANVLTF. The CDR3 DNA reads TGTGCCTGGAGACCTCGCGGACAGGGAATCGCTGGGGCCAACGTCCTGACTTTC. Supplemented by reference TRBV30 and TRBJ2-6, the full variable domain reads SQTIHQWPATLVQPVGSPLSLECTVEGTSNPNLYWYRQAAGRGLQLLFYSVGIGQISSEVPQNLSASRPQDRQFILSSKKLLLSDSGFYLCAWRPRGQGIAGANVLTFGAGSRLTVL.

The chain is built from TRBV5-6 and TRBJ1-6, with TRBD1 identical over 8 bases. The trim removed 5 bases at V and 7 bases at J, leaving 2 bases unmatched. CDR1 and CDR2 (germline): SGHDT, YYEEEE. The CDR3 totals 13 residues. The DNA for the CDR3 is TGTGCCAGCAGGGGACAGGAAAATTCACCCCTCCACTTT. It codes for CASRGQENSPLHF.

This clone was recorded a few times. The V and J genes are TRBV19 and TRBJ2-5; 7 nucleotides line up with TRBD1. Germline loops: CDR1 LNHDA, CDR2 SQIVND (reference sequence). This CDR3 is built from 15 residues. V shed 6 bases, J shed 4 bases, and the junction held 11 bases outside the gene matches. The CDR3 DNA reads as TGTGCCAGTAGCCCGACAGGGTCGCGCGGAGAGACCCAGTACTTC. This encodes CASSPTGSRGETQYF. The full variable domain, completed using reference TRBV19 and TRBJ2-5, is DGGITQSPKYLFRKEGQNVTLSCEQNLNHDAMYWYRQDPGQGLRLIYYSQIVNDFQKGDIAEGYSVSREKKESFPLTVTSAQKNPTAFYLCASSPTGSRGETQYFGPGTRLLVL.

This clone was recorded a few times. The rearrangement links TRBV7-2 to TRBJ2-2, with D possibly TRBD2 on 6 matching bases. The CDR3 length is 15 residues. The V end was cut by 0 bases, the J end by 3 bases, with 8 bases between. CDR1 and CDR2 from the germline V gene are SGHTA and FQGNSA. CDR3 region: CASSLAGLHTGELFF. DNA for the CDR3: TGTGCCAGCAGCTTAGCGGGACTTCACACCGGGGAGCTGTTTTTT. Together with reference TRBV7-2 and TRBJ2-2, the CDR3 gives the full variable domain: GAGVSQSPSNKVTEKGKDVELRCDPISGHTALYWYRQSLGQGLEFLIYFQGNSAPDKSGLPSDRFSAERTGGSVSTLTIQRTQQEDSAVYLCASSLAGLHTGELFFGEGSRLTVL.

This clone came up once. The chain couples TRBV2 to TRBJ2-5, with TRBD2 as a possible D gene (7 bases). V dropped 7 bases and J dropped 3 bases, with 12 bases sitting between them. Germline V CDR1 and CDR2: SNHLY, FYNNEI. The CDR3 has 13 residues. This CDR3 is CASTKGGEETQYF. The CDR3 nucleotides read TGTGCCAGCACCAAAGGGGGGGAAGAGACCCAGTACTTC.

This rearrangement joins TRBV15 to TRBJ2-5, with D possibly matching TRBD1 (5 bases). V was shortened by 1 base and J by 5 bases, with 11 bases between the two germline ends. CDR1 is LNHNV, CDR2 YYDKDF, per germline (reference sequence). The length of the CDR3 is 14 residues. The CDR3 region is CATSRGRADETQYF. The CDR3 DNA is TGTGCCACCAGCAGAGGCAGGGCGGATGAGACCCAGTACTTC.

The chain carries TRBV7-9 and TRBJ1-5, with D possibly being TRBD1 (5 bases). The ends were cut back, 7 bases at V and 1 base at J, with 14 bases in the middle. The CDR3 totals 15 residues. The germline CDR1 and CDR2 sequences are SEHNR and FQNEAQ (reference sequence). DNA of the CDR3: TGTGCCAGCACCTCGGGGGGAGGAAGCAATCAGCCCCAGCATTTT. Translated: CASTSGGGSNQPQHF.

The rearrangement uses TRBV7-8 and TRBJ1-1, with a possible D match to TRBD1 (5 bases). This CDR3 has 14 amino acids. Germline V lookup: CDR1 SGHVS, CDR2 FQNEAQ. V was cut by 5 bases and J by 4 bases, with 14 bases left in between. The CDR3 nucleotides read TGTGCCAGCAGCCCACGGCGGGGCCCCACTGAAGCTTTCTTT. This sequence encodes CASSPRRGPTEAFF.

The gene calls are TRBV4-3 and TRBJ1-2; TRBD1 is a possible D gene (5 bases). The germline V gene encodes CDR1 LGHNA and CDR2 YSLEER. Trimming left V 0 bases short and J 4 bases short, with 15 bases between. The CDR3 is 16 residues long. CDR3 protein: CASSQEVRDRVYGYTF. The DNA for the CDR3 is TGCGCCAGCAGCCAAGAAGTCCGTGACAGAGTCTATGGCTACACCTTC.

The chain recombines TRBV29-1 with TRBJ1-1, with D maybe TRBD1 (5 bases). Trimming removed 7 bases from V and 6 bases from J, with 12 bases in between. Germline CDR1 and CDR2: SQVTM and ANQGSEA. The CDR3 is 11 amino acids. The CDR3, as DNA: TGCAGCGCGGGGGACCCCGCTGAAGCTTTCTTT. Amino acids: CSAGDPAEAFF. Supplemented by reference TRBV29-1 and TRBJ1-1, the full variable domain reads SAVISQKPSRDICQRGTSLTIQCQVDSQVTMMFWYRQQPGQSLTLIATANQGSEATYESGFVIDKFPISRPNLTFSTLTVSNMSPEDSSIYLCSAGDPAEAFFGQGTRLTVV.

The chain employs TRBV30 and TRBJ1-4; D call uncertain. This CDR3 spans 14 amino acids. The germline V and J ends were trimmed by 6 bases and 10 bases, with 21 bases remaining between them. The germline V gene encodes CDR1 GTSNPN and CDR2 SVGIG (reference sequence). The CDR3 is CACGAFSPDGKLFF. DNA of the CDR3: TGTGCCTGCGGAGCCTTTTCCCCCGATGGAAAACTGTTTTTT.